These T cell receptor beta chains were read from a single sample in a study of Ad26.COV2.S vaccination and SARS-CoV-2 variants. Clones were read by immunoSEQ multiplex PCR, and TCRdb kept only the in-frame ones, dropping some. The sample shows over 130,000 clones, around 86% of them seen only once. The sample in question was peripheral blood, obtained after recovery from COVID-19. The source of these receptors is a human donor who had recovered from COVID-19. The CDR3 runs from the conserved cysteine through the conserved F or W. A D gene is named only where the DNA matches it firmly. Clone size is shown for a subset of rows, as once, few, many or a class of expanded clone.

cdr3_aa,cdr3_nt,v_call,clone_size,cdr3_length,j_call,d_call
CASSIDRPDTGELFF,TGTGCCAGCAGCATCGACCGCCCTGACACCGGGGAGCTGTTTTTT,TRBV7-2,.,15,TRBJ2-2,.
CASSQARAAEAFF,TGCGCCAGCAGCCAAGCTCGGGCGGCTGAAGCTTTCTTT,TRBV4-3,.,13,TRBJ1-1,.
CASRDRGWYGYTF,TGTGCCAGTAGGGACAGGGGATGGTATGGCTACACCTTC,TRBV2,few,13,TRBJ1-2,TRBD1
CASSLTSGGPYEQYF,TGTGCCAGCAGCCTTACTAGCGGGGGGCCCTACGAGCAGTACTTC,TRBV6-5,.,15,TRBJ2-7,TRBD2
CASSPGGHSPLHF,TGTGCCAGCTCCCCGGGGGGGCATTCACCCCTCCACTTT,TRBV18,.,13,TRBJ1-6,.
CAISESDRGEQETQYF,TGTGCCATCAGTGAGTCGGACAGGGGTGAGCAAGAGACCCAGTACTTC,TRBV10-3,.,16,TRBJ2-5,TRBD1
CASSLGLTRLSGNTIYF,TGTGCCAGCAGTTTAGGGCTAACTCGTCTCTCCGGAAACACCATATATTTT,TRBV28,.,17,TRBJ1-3,.
CASSSQTGRTSEQYF,TGTGCCAGCAGTTCCCAGACAGGGCGGACCTCCGAGCAGTACTTC,TRBV6-5,.,15,TRBJ2-7,TRBD1
CASSEAVEGGGEQYF,TGTGCCAGCAGTGAAGCGGTGGAAGGGGGCGGGGAGCAGTACTTC,TRBV2,.,15,TRBJ2-7,TRBD1
CASSQDPGPDTQYF,TGCGCCAGCAGCCAAGACCCAGGGCCAGATACGCAGTATTTT,TRBV4-3,once,14,TRBJ2-3,.
CASSTDGSSGANVLTF,TGTGCCAGTTCGACGGACGGAAGCTCTGGGGCCAACGTCCTGACTTTC,TRBV19,.,16,TRBJ2-6,.
CASSLNPEAFF,TGTGCCAGCAGTCTAAACCCTGAAGCTTTCTTT,TRBV6-5,.,11,TRBJ1-1,.
CSVEKTGGTEAFF,TGCAGCGTTGAAAAGACAGGTGGTACTGAAGCTTTCTTT,TRBV29-1,once,13,TRBJ1-1,.
CASSLVGNNEQFF,TGTGCCAGCAGCTTAGTCGGGAACAATGAGCAGTTCTTC,TRBV11-2,.,13,TRBJ2-1,.
CASSLGFAGVVNEQFF,TGTGCCAGCAGCTTAGGGTTCGCGGGTGTTGTCAATGAGCAGTTCTTC,TRBV11-2,.,16,TRBJ2-1,.
CASSKRTGDNSGANVLTF,TGCGCCAGCAGCAAGCGGACAGGGGACAATTCTGGGGCCAACGTCCTGACTTTC,TRBV5-1,.,18,TRBJ2-6,TRBD1
CASSLKGGSMNTEAFF,TGTGCCAGCAGCTTAAAAGGGGGAAGCATGAACACTGAAGCTTTCTTT,TRBV5-6,few,16,TRBJ1-1,.
CASSPQNKGQGGSPLHF,TGTGCCAGCTCACCTCAAAACAAGGGACAGGGGGGTTCACCCCTCCACTTT,TRBV18,.,17,TRBJ1-6,TRBD1
CASSFRQGDSPLHF,TGTGCCAGCAGCTTCAGACAGGGAGATTCACCCCTCCACTTT,TRBV7-2,.,14,TRBJ1-6,TRBD1
CASSIVGRNGYTF,TGTGCCAGTAGTATAGTAGGGAGGAATGGCTACACCTTC,TRBV19,.,13,TRBJ1-2,.
CASSLPGGQETQYF,TGTGCCAGCAGCCTCCCTGGGGGACAAGAGACCCAGTACTTC,TRBV7-2,.,14,TRBJ2-5,.
CASMGDFPPNTEAFF,TGTGCCAGCATGGGGGATTTCCCTCCGAACACTGAAGCTTTCTTT,TRBV6-5,.,15,TRBJ1-1,.
CASSRYRDSYEQYF,TGCGCCAGCAGCCGATACAGGGATTCCTACGAGCAGTACTTC,TRBV4-3,.,14,TRBJ2-7,.
CASSLRASGVYNEQFF,TGCGCCAGCAGCTTGAGGGCTAGCGGGGTGTACAATGAGCAGTTCTTC,TRBV5-1,.,16,TRBJ2-1,TRBD2
CASSRLGSHAGETQYF,TGTGCCAGCAGCCGCCTAGGTAGCCATGCTGGTGAGACCCAGTACTTC,TRBV7-6,few,16,TRBJ2-5,.
CASSLDVRTMNTGELFF,TGTGCCAGCAGCTTAGATGTGCGGACAATGAACACCGGGGAGCTGTTTTTT,TRBV7-6,.,17,TRBJ2-2,.
CASKLAEIYNEQFF,TGTGCCAGTAAACTGGCGGAAATCTACAATGAGCAGTTCTTC,TRBV19,once,14,TRBJ2-1,.
CASSLEQGTSYEQYF,TGTGCCAGCAGCTTAGAACAGGGGACCTCCTACGAGCAGTACTTC,TRBV11-2,.,15,TRBJ2-7,TRBD1
CASSLVALTGPGNTIYF,TGTGCCAGCAGCTTGGTAGCCCTCACAGGGCCTGGAAACACCATATATTTT,TRBV5-6,.,17,TRBJ1-3,.
CATSREQGSYEQYF,TGTGCCACCAGCAGAGAGCAGGGCTCCTACGAGCAGTACTTC,TRBV15,.,14,TRBJ2-7,.
CACVRRGRGSPLHF,TGTGCCTGCGTCCGGAGGGGCCGAGGATCACCCCTCCACTTT,TRBV30,.,14,TRBJ1-6,.
CASSQDSGGYQPQHF,TGCGCCAGCAGCCAAGATTCAGGCGGTTATCAGCCCCAGCATTTT,TRBV4-1,.,15,TRBJ1-5,.
CASSSGQALYGYTF,TGTGCCAGCAGCTCGGGACAGGCCTTGTATGGCTACACCTTC,TRBV3-1/TRBV3-2,.,14,TRBJ1-2,TRBD1
CASTALGVYSGANVLTF,TGTGCCAGCACTGCACTCGGGGTCTACTCTGGGGCCAACGTCCTGACTTTC,TRBV7-2,.,17,TRBJ2-6,.
CASSLHTAGPQHF,TGTGCCAGCAGTCTACATACCGCCGGGCCCCAGCATTTT,TRBV28,.,13,TRBJ1-5,.
CASSIVRASGGAPYNEQFF,TGTGCCAGTAGTATAGTTAGAGCTAGCGGGGGGGCTCCCTACAATGAGCAGTTCTTC,TRBV19,.,19,TRBJ2-1,TRBD2
CASSPEGHPLAKNIQYF,TGTGCCAGCTCACCAGAGGGACACCCGTTGGCCAAAAACATTCAGTACTTC,TRBV18,.,17,TRBJ2-4,.
CARSPAGGTSSYNEQFF,TGTGCCAGAAGCCCCGCGGGGGGGACGAGCTCCTACAATGAGCAGTTCTTC,TRBV7-5,few,17,TRBJ2-1,.
CATSREGSSHEQFF,TGTGCCACCAGCAGAGAGGGCAGCTCCCATGAGCAGTTCTTC,TRBV15,.,14,TRBJ2-1,.
CASSLEQNYGYTF,TGTGCCAGCAGCTTAGAACAGAACTATGGCTACACCTTC,TRBV7-2,.,13,TRBJ1-2,.
CASRPRDNEQFF,TGTGCCAGCAGGCCCAGGGACAATGAGCAGTTCTTC,TRBV6-5,.,12,TRBJ2-1,.
CASSSDPSGNTGELFF,TGTGCCAGCAGCTCTGACCCTAGCGGCAACACCGGGGAGCTGTTTTTT,TRBV5-5,.,16,TRBJ2-2,TRBD2
CSVFGPPNGIQYF,TGCAGCGTCTTCGGACCCCCGAATGGCATTCAGTACTTC,TRBV29-1,once,13,TRBJ2-4,.
CASSVAVGTELFF,TGTGCCAGCAGCGTAGCTGTAGGGACAGAACTGTTTTTT,TRBV9,.,13,TRBJ1-4,TRBD1
CAWVTTFGDEQYF,TGTGCCTGGGTCACTACGTTCGGGGACGAGCAGTACTTC,TRBV21-1,once,13,TRBJ2-7,.
CASSQDPRGFTGELFF,TGTGCCAGCAGCCAAGACCCCCGGGGTTTCACCGGGGAGCTGTTTTTT,TRBV3-1/TRBV3-2,.,16,TRBJ2-2,.
CASSLMADMNTEAFF,TGCGCCAGCAGCTTGATGGCGGATATGAACACTGAAGCTTTCTTT,TRBV5-1,.,15,TRBJ1-1,.
CASSNIPGHLYEQYF,TGTGCCAGCAGCAATATTCCGGGACACCTCTACGAGCAGTACTTC,TRBV27,.,15,TRBJ2-7,.
CASSPQIGFDGYTF,TGTGCCAGCAGCCCTCAGATCGGATTTGATGGCTACACCTTC,TRBV6-6,.,14,TRBJ1-2,.
CASSFRGAGPYEQYF,TGCGCCAGCAGCTTCAGGGGGGCCGGGCCCTACGAGCAGTACTTC,TRBV5-1,.,15,TRBJ2-7,.